Reported below is one TCR beta chain. Its antigen is currently unknown. The junction and the germline gene differ at one end; a read error may be behind it. The sample is drawn from a study of blood T cells in healthy people across ages. Whole-study findings and limits: Shifts in expanded clonotypes may have been confounded by donor CMV status, which was unknown.

Germline values: CDR1 SNHLY, CDR2 FYNNEI. This CDR3 region has 14 residues. Together with a sample-barcoded 5' primer, a J-beta primer mix was included in a second PCR lasting roughly 6 to 12 cycles. TCRdb reprocessed the 5' RACE reads via MiXCR and lists one record per CDR3 protein. Among approximately 1,000,000 distinct CDR3 sequences listed, 40% to 50% were seen once. Healthy individuals of Caucasian origin from Russia, aged about 6 to 95, served as donors. Peripheral blood samples of roughly 9.8 milliliters were drawn from each donor. Isolation recovered at least 6 million PBMCs from every sample.

The TCR was taken from a woman in her sixties in good health. The sequenced sample consisted of blood. The J gene is TRBJ2-3, the V gene TRBV2, with 11 bases identical to TRBD1. The CDR3 DNA reads TGTACCAGCAGTGAGGACAGGGGGCCGGATACGCAGTATTTT. This encodes CTSSEDRGPDTQYF.